The 11 T cell receptor beta chains given below trace back to one sample, sequenced in a study of T cells after yellow fever vaccination. TCRdb re-derived calls from the 5' RACE reads in MiXCR, one entry per CDR3 protein. The sample has 350,000 or so distinct CDR3 sequences, less than 9.5% seen once. Material: PBMCs, obtained approximately 47 days after the first yellow fever vaccination. The receptors originated from a man aged 18 to 30 who received the YFV17D yellow fever vaccine.

This sequence joins TRBV20-1 and TRBJ2-1; D remains unclear. Germline V gene lookup returns CDR1 DFQATT and CDR2 SNEGSKA (reference sequence). Trimming took 3 bases from V and 3 from J, leaving 18 bases between them. The CDR3 consists of 16 residues. The CDR3 here is CSASPLDPKGYNEQFF. The CDR3 DNA reads as TGCAGTGCTAGCCCGCTGGACCCCAAAGGCTACAATGAGCAGTTCTTC.

The chain employs TRBV11-1 and TRBJ1-6; 9 bases fit TRBD1. With V trimmed by 3 bases and J by 10 bases, 7 bases remained unmatched. This CDR3 has 15 amino acids. Germline V gives CDR1 SGHAT, CDR2 FQDESV (reference sequence). CDR3: CASSLATGGGSPLHF. In DNA form, the CDR3 reads TGTGCCAGCAGCTTGGCCACAGGGGGCGGCTCACCCCTCCACTTT.

The V and J genes are TRBV27 and TRBJ2-2; 10 nucleotides line up with TRBD1. The germline V gene encodes CDR1 MNHEY and CDR2 SMNVEV (reference sequence). The CDR3 runs to 16 residues. V dropped 7 bases and J dropped 2; count of bases not matched to a gene: 7. CDR3 loop: CASTTPTGGNTGELFF. The CDR3 nucleotides are TGTGCCAGCACCACTCCGACAGGGGGCAACACCGGGGAGCTGTTTTTT.

CDR3 amino acids: CASNEISNQPQHF. DNA of the CDR3: TGTGCCAGCAATGAGATAAGCAATCAGCCCCAGCATTTT. J is TRBJ1-5 and V is TRBV2; no clear D. Looked up from germline, CDR1 is SNHLY and CDR2 is FYNNEI. With 7 bases removed from V and 1 base from J, the gap between germline ends came to 8 bases. This CDR3 region has 13 residues. Looking up the rest from reference TRBV2 and TRBJ1-5 gives the full variable domain: EPEVTQTPSHQVTQMGQEVILRCVPISNHLYFYWYRQILGQKVEFLVSFYNNEISEKSEIFDDQFSVERPDGSNFTLKIRSTKLEDSAMYFCASNEISNQPQHFGDGTRLSIL.

The chain recombines TRBV6-2 or TRBV6-3 with TRBJ2-1, with TRBD1 identical over 7 bases. This CDR3 has 11 amino acids. V trimming: 8 bases; J trimming: 9 bases; junction bases outside the gene matches: 4. Germline CDR1 MNHEY, CDR2 SVGEGT. CDR3 bases: TGTGCCAGCGCCTCAGGGGGTGAGCAGTTCTTC. Translating it yields CASASGGEQFF.

This clonotype was detected only a few times. The chain has TRBV6-2 or TRBV6-3 and TRBJ2-2, with TRBD2 matching 8 bases. Losses at the gene ends were 6 bases for V and 5 bases for J; bases not matched to a gene: 8. The CDR3 runs to 15 residues. Germline V gene data show CDR1 as MNHEY and CDR2 as SVGEGT. The CDR3 DNA reads TGTGCCAGCAGGAGTTGGCGGGGGGAGACCGGGGAGCTGTTTTTT. Protein product: CASRSWRGETGELFF.

This clonotype turned up a few times. The CDR3 sequence: CASSQIDSNNSPLHF. The CDR3 nucleotides read TGTGCCAGCAGCCAGATTGACAGTAATAATTCACCCCTCCACTTT. V gene TRBV3-1 combines with J gene TRBJ1-6, with D tentatively TRBD1 (5 bases). Germline values: CDR1 LGHDT, CDR2 YNNKEL (reference sequence). The germline V and J ends were trimmed by 3 bases and 5 bases, with 11 bases remaining between them. This CDR3 is 15 amino acids long.

The V and J genes are TRBV9 and TRBJ2-3; the D is unclear. Germline V gene data show CDR1 as SGDLS and CDR2 as YYNGEE. This CDR3 has 14 amino acids. The V end lost 2 bases, the J end lost 0 bases, and 7 bases lay between the germline ends. The CDR3 is CASSVRSSTDTQYF. The CDR3 region has the DNA TGTGCCAGCAGCGTTCGGAGTAGCACAGATACGCAGTATTTT.

This rearrangement joins TRBV25-1 to TRBJ2-1, with D tentatively TRBD2 (7 bases). V dropped 1 base and J dropped 7 bases, with 20 bases sitting between them. This CDR3 is built from 17 residues. Germline V CDR1 and CDR2: MGHDK, SYGVNS. The CDR3 region has the DNA TGTGCCAGCAGTGAATCTCTAGACGGGGGGCTTCGAAATGAGCAGTTCTTC. Translation: CASSESLDGGLRNEQFF.

This chain uses TRBV18 with TRBJ1-2; unclear D gene. V lost 0 bases and J 4 bases, leaving 9 bases between the germline ends. The CDR3 extends over 14 amino acids. Germline values: CDR1 KGHSH, CDR2 LQKENI. The CDR3 loop reads CASSPPEYVYGYTF. The CDR3 nucleotides read TGTGCCAGCTCACCACCAGAGTACGTCTATGGCTACACCTTC.

The chain couples TRBV4-1 to TRBJ2-1; 9 bases agree with TRBD1. CDR1 MGHRA and CDR2 YSYEKL come from the germline V gene. V shed 3 bases and J 8 bases; nucleotides not matched to a gene: 14. The CDR3 is 17 residues long. CDR3 bases: TGCGCCAGCAGCCAGGAACCGGGACAGGGCCCCTGGGATGAGCAGTTCTTC. Translation gives CASSQEPGQGPWDEQFF.